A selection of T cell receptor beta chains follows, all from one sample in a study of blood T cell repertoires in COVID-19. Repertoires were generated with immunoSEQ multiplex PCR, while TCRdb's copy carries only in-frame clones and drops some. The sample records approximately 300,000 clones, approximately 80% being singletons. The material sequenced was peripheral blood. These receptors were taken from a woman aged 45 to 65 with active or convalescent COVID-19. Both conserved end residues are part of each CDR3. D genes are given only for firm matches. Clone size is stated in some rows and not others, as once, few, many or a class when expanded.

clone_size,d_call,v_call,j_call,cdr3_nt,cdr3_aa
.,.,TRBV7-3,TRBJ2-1,TGTGCCAGCAGCTTAAATGGGCCAAGCTCCTACAATGAGCAGTTCTTC,CASSLNGPSSYNEQFF
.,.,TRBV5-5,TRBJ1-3,TGTGCCAGCAGCACTGACACGGCCTCTGGAAACACCATATATTTT,CASSTDTASGNTIYF
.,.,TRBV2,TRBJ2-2,TGTGCCAGCAGTGCCACAGGGATGGGGGCCGGGGAGCTGTTTTTT,CASSATGMGAGELFF
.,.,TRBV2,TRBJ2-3,TGTGCCAGCAGGGCAGGAGGTATTGCAGATACGCAGTATTTT,CASRAGGIADTQYF
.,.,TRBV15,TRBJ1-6,TGTGCCACCAGCAGAGATGCCAGAATGAATTCACCCCTCCACTTT,CATSRDARMNSPLHF
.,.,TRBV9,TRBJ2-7,TGTGCCAGCAGCGTAGATAACTTTGACTACGAGCAGTACTTC,CASSVDNFDYEQYF
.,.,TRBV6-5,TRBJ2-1,TGTGCCAGCAGTTACCGGTTCCCCGAATACAATGAGCAGTTCTTC,CASSYRFPEYNEQFF
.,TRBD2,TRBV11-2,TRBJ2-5,TGTGCCAGCAGCTTAGGGGGGACTAGCGGCGGGGAGACCCAGTACTTC,CASSLGGTSGGETQYF
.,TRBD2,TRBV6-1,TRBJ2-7,TGTGCCAGCAGTGACTTCGCTAGCGGGAGTCAATACGAGCAGTACTTC,CASSDFASGSQYEQYF
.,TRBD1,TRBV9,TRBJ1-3,TGTGCCAGCAGCAGCCGGGACAGGGTCTCTGGAAACACCATATATTTT,CASSSRDRVSGNTIYF
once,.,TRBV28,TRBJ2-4,TGTGCCAGCAGTGCCAGGGACATTCAGTACTTC,CASSARDIQYF
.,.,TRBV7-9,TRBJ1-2,TGTGCCAGCAGCCCGCCTATGGGGCCTCCGGGCTCTGGCTACACCTTC,CASSPPMGPPGSGYTF
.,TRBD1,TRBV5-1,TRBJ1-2,TGCGCCAGCAGCTTAGGACAGGGGTCGATCTTCTATGGCTACACCTTC,CASSLGQGSIFYGYTF
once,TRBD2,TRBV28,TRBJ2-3,TGTGCCAGCAGTTTTATAGCGGGAGCCACAGATACGCAGTATTTT,CASSFIAGATDTQYF
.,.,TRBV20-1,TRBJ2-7,TGCAGTGCCTCAGGGGACGAGCAGTACTTC,CSASGDEQYF
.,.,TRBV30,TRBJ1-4,TGTGCCTGGAGTAAAGGGGGTGGTAATGAAAAACTGTTTTTT,CAWSKGGGNEKLFF